Reported below is one T cell receptor beta chain. Its specificity is unknown. Trimming left V 5 bases short and J 1 base short, with 13 bases between. Germline CDR1 is LNHDA and CDR2 is SQIVND (reference sequence). CDR3 size: 15 residues. The data belong to a study of graft-versus-host responses after intestinal transplantation. Turning to the study itself: All recipients got anti-thymocyte globulin induction, then tacrolimus and steroids for approximately 3 years.

Method: immunoSEQ multiplex PCR; TCRdb's copy keeps in-frame clones and lacks some. This table holds about 94,000 clones, roughly 91% found once. This TCR derives from a human donor who received an intestinal transplant. The chain is built from TRBV19 and TRBJ2-3; the D gene is possibly TRBD2 (6 bases). Source: unstimulated CD8+ T cells sorted from spleen or lymph node cells, taken before intestinal transplant. CDR3 nucleotides: TGTGCCAGTAGTCGGGGCCCGGGGGGCACAGATACGCAGTATTTT. Its translation is CASSRGPGGTDTQYF.